Shown below are 22 T cell receptor beta chains from a single sample sequenced in a study of cytomegalovirus exposure and HLA in healthy donors. The PCR contained 60 Vbeta and 13 Jbeta primers. The assay was immunoSEQ multiplex PCR, and TCRdb's table has in-frame clones only and misses some. This sample yields 150,000 to 200,000 clones, of which over 70% are seen a single time; approximately 0.47% belongs to the top ten. The specimen was PBMCs. Receptors were obtained from a woman aged 50 to 65 in good health and CMV-seronegative.

J is TRBJ2-5 and V is TRBV6-8; D gene uncertain. Germline-derived CDR1 and CDR2 are MNHGY and SAAAGT. The CDR3 runs to 14 residues. Between the trimmed V and J ends, which lost 6 bases and 2 bases, there was a span of 13 bases. The chain's CDR3 is CASSSSEKQETQYF. CDR3 DNA: TGTGCCAGCAGCAGTTCGGAGAAACAAGAGACCCAGTACTTC.

V gene TRBV11-2 combines with J gene TRBJ2-4, with a tentative D call TRBD1 (5 bases). Per the germline V gene, CDR1 is SGHAT and CDR2 is FQNNGV. The CDR3 is 15 amino acids. The V gene lost 1 base and the J gene lost 0 bases, with 7 bases spanning the gap. CDR3: CASSLGGLAKNIQYF. The CDR3 region has the DNA TGTGCCAGCAGCTTAGGGGGCCTAGCCAAAAACATTCAGTACTTC.

The gene calls are TRBV27 and TRBJ2-7; TRBD1 matches 11 bases. Looked up from germline, CDR1 is MNHEY and CDR2 is SMNVEV (reference sequence). The CDR3 consists of 17 residues. J gave up 3 bases and V 2 bases, and 9 bases lay outside the gene matches. CDR3 residues: CASSLSISGTGGYEQYF. The CDR3 DNA is TGTGCCAGCAGTTTAAGTATATCCGGGACAGGGGGCTACGAGCAGTACTTC.

On this clone: The identical CDR3 is also encoded by other nucleotide sequences in the sample. The chain is built from TRBV5-1 and TRBJ1-1; TRBD1 is a possible D gene (6 bases). Per the germline V gene, CDR1 is SGHRS and CDR2 is YFSETQ. Trimming took off 0 bases at V and 3 bases at J, with 9 bases between the two ends. The CDR3 runs 14 residues. CDR3 region: CASSLVQGDTEAFF. The CDR3 DNA sequence: TGCGCCAGCAGCTTGGTACAGGGTGACACTGAAGCTTTCTTT.

This clone was counted once. V and J are TRBV4-2 and TRBJ1-3, with TRBD1 as a possible D gene (5 bases). This CDR3 is built from 15 residues. From germline, CDR1 is LGHNA and CDR2 YNFKEQ. The V and J ends lost 0 bases and 1 base respectively, with 7 bases between them. Here the CDR3 reads CASSQDRTSGNTIYF. The DNA for the CDR3 is TGTGCCAGCAGCCAAGATCGGACATCTGGAAACACCATATATTTT.

The chain couples TRBV19 to TRBJ1-2; no clear D gene. The CDR3 totals 14 residues. V was clipped by 1 base and J by 0 bases, with 6 bases between them. Per the germline V gene, CDR1 is LNHDA and CDR2 is SQIVND (reference sequence). The CDR3 region is CASSIVGANYGYTF. DNA for the CDR3: TGTGCCAGTAGTATAGTCGGGGCTAACTATGGCTACACCTTC.

V is TRBV7-9 and J is TRBJ1-2, with D maybe TRBD1 (6 bases). The CDR3 runs to 14 residues. The germline V gene has CDR1 SEHNR and CDR2 FQNEAQ (reference sequence). The V gene lost 7 bases and the J gene lost 4 bases, with 16 bases spanning the gap. Written as DNA, the CDR3 is TGTGCCAGCACCCCAAGGGGGACACCCTATGGCTACACCTTC. Translating it yields CASTPRGTPYGYTF.

This clone was seen only once. This sequence joins TRBV9 and TRBJ1-3, with D possibly TRBD1 on 5 matching bases. The CDR3 consists of 15 residues. Germline V gene sequence: CDR1 SGDLS, CDR2 YYNGEE. Trimming stripped 0 bases from V and 1 base from J, with 8 bases between. The CDR3 region is CASSVGRASGNTIYF. Written as DNA, the CDR3 is TGTGCCAGCAGCGTAGGCAGGGCATCTGGAAACACCATATATTTT.

J is TRBJ2-5 and V is TRBV4-3, with 8 bases aligning to TRBD1. The DNA end is more similar to TRBJ2-7, so the J call may be wrong. The CDR3 is 17 amino acids. Germline CDR1 reads LGHNA; CDR2 reads YSLEER. The CDR3 sequence is CASSLQAWGQDTYEQYF. The CDR3 DNA sequence: TGCGCCAGCAGCCTCCAGGCGTGGGGACAGGACACGTACGAGCAGTACTTC.

This clone showed up just a few times. V and J are TRBV5-4 and TRBJ2-1; weak D call: TRBD2 (5 bases). This CDR3 region has 14 residues. V dropped 4 bases and J dropped 7 bases, with 15 bases sitting between them. The V gene's germline CDR1 is SGHNT and CDR2 YYREEE (reference sequence). CDR3 sequence (DNA): TGTGCCAGCAGCAACGGACTCAACGGGAATGAGCAGTTCTTC. It translates to CASSNGLNGNEQFF.

J is TRBJ2-5 and V is TRBV14; unclear D gene. The CDR3 extends over 15 amino acids. Looked up from germline, CDR1 is SGHDN and CDR2 is FVKESK. The V end lost 3 bases, the J end lost 5 bases, and 16 bases lay between the germline ends. CDR3 loop: CASSHLSPLAETQYF. CDR3 coding DNA: TGTGCCAGCAGCCACCTCTCCCCTCTCGCGGAGACCCAGTACTTC. The full variable domain, in which reference TRBV14 and TRBJ2-5 provide the parts outside the CDR3, is EAGVTQFPSHSVIEKGQTVTLRCDPISGHDNLYWYRRVMGKEIKFLLHFVKESKQDESGMPNNRFLAERTGGTYSTLKVQPAELEDSGVYFCASSHLSPLAETQYFGPGTRLLVL.

The chain recombines TRBV6-6 with TRBJ2-5; 14 positions match TRBD2. Germline V gene lookup returns CDR1 MNHNY and CDR2 SVGAGI (reference sequence). Losses at the gene ends were 6 bases for V and 5 bases for J; bases not matched to a gene: 8. The CDR3 covers 16 residues. The CDR3 DNA reads as TGTGCCAGCAGAGGGACTAGCGGGAGTGGGAGGGAGACCCAGTACTTC. Protein product: CASRGTSGSGRETQYF.

The chain carries TRBV11-3 and TRBJ1-1; D uncertain. CDR1 SGHNT and CDR2 YENEEA come from the germline V gene. CDR3 length: 15 amino acids. Trimming removed 1 base from V and 3 bases from J, with 12 bases in between. The DNA for the CDR3 is TGTGCCAGCAGCTTAGGAGGGCCGAGGGACACTGAAGCTTTCTTT. Its protein is CASSLGGPRDTEAFF.

This clone has just a few counts. The rearrangement joins TRBV19 to TRBJ1-4; the D is unclear. The CDR3 extends over 15 amino acids. V lost 3 bases, J lost 5 bases, and 13 bases lay in between. Germline V lookup: CDR1 LNHDA, CDR2 SQIVND (reference sequence). The CDR3 reads CASSIGVRPNEKLFF. CDR3 nucleotides: TGTGCCAGTAGTATCGGGGTACGGCCGAATGAAAAACTGTTTTTT.

DNA of the CDR3: TGTGCCAGCAGCGTGGCGATCAGGGACGAGCAGTACTTC. Translation: CASSVAIRDEQYF. The chain carries TRBV7-9 and TRBJ2-7, with D perhaps matching TRBD1 (5 bases). This CDR3 has 13 residues. The V and J ends lost 5 bases and 5 bases respectively, with 13 bases between them. Germline V gene lookup returns CDR1 SEHNR and CDR2 FQNEAQ (reference sequence).

J is TRBJ2-7 and V is TRBV5-1; possible D gene TRBD1, 6 bases. Per germline, CDR1 SGHRS and CDR2 YFSETQ. The CDR3 has 13 residues. V gave up 3 bases and J gave up 6 bases, with 13 bases separating them. CDR3 in DNA: TGCGCCAGCAGCTCAGGGGTTGAAAGCGAGCAGTACTTC. This sequence encodes CASSSGVESEQYF.

This rearrangement joins TRBV5-1 to TRBJ1-3, with D maybe TRBD1 (5 bases). Trimming left V 0 bases short and J 4 bases short, with 11 bases between. The CDR3 spans 15 residues. The V gene's germline CDR1 is SGHRS and CDR2 YFSETQ. CDR3: CASSLGRGNGNTIYF. The DNA for the CDR3 is TGCGCCAGCAGCTTGGGTCGGGGGAACGGAAACACCATATATTTT.

This chain connects TRBV2 to TRBJ2-3; D gene ambiguous. This CDR3 contains 14 residues. In germline, CDR1 is SNHLY, CDR2 FYNNEI. V was pared by 7 bases and J by 2 bases, with 13 bases between. The CDR3: CASTLEFLTDTQYF. The CDR3 DNA reads as TGTGCCAGCACTTTAGAGTTCCTCACAGATACGCAGTATTTT.

The chain joins TRBV28 to TRBJ2-7, with 9 bases that match TRBD2. Per germline, CDR1 MDHEN and CDR2 SYDVKM. The CDR3 is 15 residues long. J gave up 1 base and V 3 bases, and 4 bases lay outside the gene matches. CDR3 DNA: TGTGCCAGCAGTTTTCTGACTAGCGGATCCTACGAGCAGTACTTC. Its translation is CASSFLTSGSYEQYF.

The rearrangement uses TRBV4-2 and TRBJ2-1, with 8 nucleotides matching TRBD2. CDR3 size: 16 residues. Germline V lookup: CDR1 LGHNA, CDR2 YNFKEQ. The J segment lost 9 bases and the V segment lost 1 base, leaving 11 bases of the junction unmatched. The CDR3 region is CASSQGLVSGKIEQFF. CDR3 DNA: TGTGCCAGCAGCCAAGGTCTGGTTAGCGGGAAAATTGAGCAGTTCTTC.

The chain links TRBV15 to TRBJ2-1, with TRBD2 matching 8 bases. The CDR3 sequence is 18 residues long. Trimming took 1 base from V and 5 from J; bases not matched to a gene: 13. Germline V gives CDR1 LNHNV, CDR2 YYDKDF (reference sequence). The CDR3: CATSRAYAGGGANNEQFF. As DNA, the CDR3 is TGTGCCACCAGCAGAGCCTATGCGGGGGGCGGGGCGAACAATGAGCAGTTCTTC.

The J gene is TRBJ2-6, the V gene TRBV19, with 9 nucleotides matching TRBD2. The germline V gene has CDR1 LNHDA and CDR2 SQIVND (reference sequence). The CDR3 totals 17 residues. V shed 3 bases, J shed 4 bases, and the junction held 7 bases outside the gene matches. CDR3 sequence reads: CASSISSGSSGANVLTF. CDR3 DNA sequence: TGTGCCAGTAGTATTAGTAGCGGGAGTTCGGGGGCCAACGTCCTGACTTTC.